These 5 T cell receptor beta chains came from one sample sequenced in a study of PD-1 blockade in classical Hodgkin lymphoma. All the patients suffered relapse after autologous stem cell transplantation, and brentuximab vedotin exposure differed. Repertoires were generated with immunoSEQ multiplex PCR, while TCRdb's copy carries only in-frame clones and drops some. The table records approximately 99,000 clones, 75% to 85% of them present only once. The input for sequencing was peripheral blood mononuclear cells (PBMCs), taken before the second cycle of nivolumab. The receptors originated from a human donor with classical Hodgkin lymphoma.

The chain employs TRBV5-1 and TRBJ2-3; the D gene is possibly TRBD2 (6 bases). The germline CDR1 and CDR2 sequences are SGHRS and YFSETQ. V dropped 1 base and J dropped 5 bases, with 11 bases sitting between them. The CDR3 consists of 14 residues. For the CDR3, the DNA is TGCGCCAGCAGCTTGACTAGCCCCCAAGATACGCAGTATTTT. The encoded protein is CASSLTSPQDTQYF.

The sample holds one count of this clone. This chain uses TRBV7-9 with TRBJ2-4; D is perhaps TRBD2 (6 bases). The CDR3 is made up of 16 amino acids. The germline V gene has CDR1 SEHNR and CDR2 FQNEAQ (reference sequence). With 4 bases removed from V and 0 bases from J, the gap between germline ends came to 13 bases. CDR3: CASSSPGLRAKNIQYF. CDR3 coding DNA: TGTGCCAGCAGCTCACCGGGACTTAGAGCCAAAAACATTCAGTACTTC.

The chain combines TRBV5-4 with TRBJ2-1; 11 nucleotides align to TRBD2. From germline, CDR1 is SGHNT and CDR2 YYREEE (reference sequence). Trimming removed 4 bases from V and 5 bases from J; junction bases left unmatched: 5. The CDR3 has 15 amino acids. CDR3 bases: TGTGCCAGCAGCACCGGGACTAGCGGCCACAATGAGCAGTTCTTC. Encoded protein: CASSTGTSGHNEQFF.

V gene TRBV19 combines with J gene TRBJ2-1; 10 bases agree with TRBD2. Germline CDR1 reads LNHDA; CDR2 reads SQIVND (reference sequence). The V gene end was trimmed by 5 bases and the J gene end by 4 bases; junction bases not matched to a gene: 5. This CDR3 is built from 15 residues. CDR3 DNA: TGTGCCAGTAGTCTAACTAGCGGGATTTACAATGAGCAGTTCTTC. Translated, it gives CASSLTSGIYNEQFF.

This sequence joins TRBV29-1 and TRBJ1-2, with TRBD1 matching 8 bases. V lost 3 bases, J lost 2 bases, and 2 bases stayed unmatched. Per the germline V gene, CDR1 is SQVTM and CDR2 is ANQGSEA. This CDR3 has 13 residues. CDR3: CSVENRGNYGYTF. CDR3 nucleotide sequence: TGCAGCGTTGAGAACAGGGGGAACTATGGCTACACCTTC.